These T cell receptor beta chains were read from a single sample in a study of cytomegalovirus exposure and HLA in healthy donors. Data came from immunoSEQ multiplex PCR; TCRdb stores just in-frame clones and leaves some out. The repertoire holds 90,000 to 100,000 clones, with roughly three fifths as singletons. Specimen: PBMCs. Receptors were obtained from a man aged 25-45 years in good health and CMV-seronegative. Both conserved end residues are part of each CDR3. A D gene is named only where the DNA matches it firmly. The size field is filled for only some rows; it gives once, few, many or a size class.

j_gene: TRBJ1-5; v_gene: TRBV4-2; abundance: few; d_gene: -; CDR3aa: CASSQITQGPRNQPQHF; CDR3nt: TGTGCCAGCAGCCAGATCACCCAGGGCCCCCGCAATCAGCCCCAGCATTTT
j_gene: TRBJ1-1; v_gene: TRBV21-1; abundance: -; d_gene: -; CDR3aa: CASSLGACHTEAFF; CDR3nt: TGTGCCAGCAGCCTAGGGGCTTGTCATACTGAAGCTTTCTTT
j_gene: TRBJ1-4; v_gene: TRBV7-7; abundance: once; d_gene: -; CDR3aa: CASSLATGGKLFF; CDR3nt: TGTGCTAGCAGCTTAGCCACCGGCGGAAAACTGTTTTTT
j_gene: TRBJ2-3; v_gene: TRBV9; abundance: -; d_gene: -; CDR3aa: CASSVGLAEGGTQYF; CDR3nt: TGTGCCAGCAGCGTAGGGTTAGCGGAGGGTGGTACGCAGTATTTT
j_gene: TRBJ1-3; v_gene: TRBV6-1; abundance: few; d_gene: -; CDR3aa: CASSGVPGNTIYF; CDR3nt: TGTGCCAGCAGCGGGGTGCCTGGAAACACCATATATTTT
j_gene: TRBJ2-1; v_gene: TRBV7-3; abundance: once; d_gene: -; CDR3aa: CASSFRDSEQFF; CDR3nt: TGTGCCAGCAGCTTCCGGGACTCTGAGCAGTTCTTC
j_gene: TRBJ1-5; v_gene: TRBV29-1; abundance: few; d_gene: -; CDR3aa: CSVAVGSNQPQHF; CDR3nt: TGCAGCGTCGCGGTTGGCAGCAATCAGCCCCAGCATTTT
j_gene: TRBJ2-7; v_gene: TRBV11-2; abundance: -; d_gene: TRBD1; CDR3aa: CASSLVQGSYEQYF; CDR3nt: TGTGCCAGCAGCTTAGTACAGGGGTCCTACGAGCAGTACTTC
j_gene: TRBJ2-1; v_gene: TRBV30; abundance: -; d_gene: -; CDR3aa: CAWSRGEAYPAQFF; CDR3nt: TGTGCCTGGAGTCGGGGAGAGGCTTACCCAGCGCAGTTCTTC
j_gene: TRBJ2-7; v_gene: TRBV4-1; abundance: -; d_gene: TRBD1; CDR3aa: CASSQDWTGGAYEQYF; CDR3nt: TGCGCCAGCAGCCAAGATTGGACAGGGGGTGCCTACGAGCAGTACTTC
j_gene: TRBJ2-1; v_gene: TRBV9; abundance: few; d_gene: TRBD2; CDR3aa: CASSASSGPSSYNEQFF; CDR3nt: TGTGCCAGCAGCGCGTCTAGCGGACCTTCCTCCTACAATGAGCAGTTCTTC
j_gene: TRBJ1-2; v_gene: TRBV7-9; abundance: -; d_gene: -; CDR3aa: CASSLGGFLGYTF; CDR3nt: TGTGCCAGCAGCTTAGGGGGCTTCCTCGGCTACACCTTC
j_gene: TRBJ2-1; v_gene: TRBV7-3; abundance: -; d_gene: TRBD2; CDR3aa: CASSPTSGRSYNEQFF; CDR3nt: TGTGCCAGCAGCCCGACTAGCGGGAGATCATACAATGAGCAGTTCTTC
j_gene: TRBJ2-5; v_gene: TRBV9; abundance: -; d_gene: TRBD2; CDR3aa: CASSRMGLASETQYF; CDR3nt: TGTGCCAGCAGCCGAATGGGACTAGCGTCCGAGACCCAGTACTTC
j_gene: TRBJ2-1; v_gene: TRBV7-3; abundance: -; d_gene: TRBD2; CDR3aa: CASSPQTSAHEQFF; CDR3nt: TGTGCCAGCAGCCCCCAGACTAGCGCCCATGAGCAGTTCTTC
j_gene: TRBJ1-5; v_gene: TRBV28; abundance: few; d_gene: -; CDR3aa: CASSSPKQPQHF; CDR3nt: TGTGCCAGCAGTTCCCCCAAGCAACCCCAGCATTTT
j_gene: TRBJ2-3; v_gene: TRBV7-3; abundance: -; d_gene: -; CDR3aa: CASSLQGREVDTQYF; CDR3nt: TGTGCCAGCAGCTTACAGGGGAGGGAAGTGGATACGCAGTATTTT
j_gene: TRBJ2-2; v_gene: TRBV7-3; abundance: -; d_gene: TRBD2; CDR3aa: CASSYIPGLASNTGELFF; CDR3nt: TGTGCCAGCAGCTATATTCCCGGACTAGCGTCGAACACCGGGGAGCTGTTTTTT
j_gene: TRBJ2-7; v_gene: TRBV10-1; abundance: once; d_gene: -; CDR3aa: CASSPRQSPYEQYF; CDR3nt: TGCGCCAGCAGTCCAAGACAGAGCCCCTACGAGCAGTACTTC
j_gene: TRBJ1-4; v_gene: TRBV28; abundance: -; d_gene: -; CDR3aa: CASSSPTGGNEKLFF; CDR3nt: TGTGCCAGCAGTTCCCCGACAGGTGGAAATGAAAAACTGTTTTTT
j_gene: TRBJ2-5; v_gene: TRBV28; abundance: few; d_gene: -; CDR3aa: CASSTLVAALGQYF; CDR3nt: TGTGCCAGCAGTACCTTGGTAGCGGCCCTCGGGCAGTACTTC
j_gene: TRBJ2-5; v_gene: TRBV7-3; abundance: -; d_gene: TRBD2; CDR3aa: CASSLGGGLAETQYF; CDR3nt: TGTGCCAGCAGCTTGGGCGGGGGGTTGGCGGAGACCCAGTACTTC
j_gene: TRBJ2-7; v_gene: TRBV5-1; abundance: few; d_gene: TRBD1; CDR3aa: CASQEGQGATGEQYF; CDR3nt: TGCGCCAGCCAAGAGGGCCAGGGGGCGACGGGCGAGCAGTACTTC
j_gene: TRBJ2-5; v_gene: TRBV28; abundance: once; d_gene: -; CDR3aa: CASSPRGGQYF; CDR3nt: TGTGCCAGCAGTCCTCGAGGGGGCCAGTACTTC
j_gene: TRBJ1-2; v_gene: TRBV6-6; abundance: -; d_gene: -; CDR3aa: CASSYLIDPSGYTF; CDR3nt: TGTGCCAGCAGTTACCTGATCGATCCTAGTGGCTACACCTTC
j_gene: TRBJ1-1; v_gene: TRBV7-3; abundance: -; d_gene: -; CDR3aa: CASSPIGTGSEAFF; CDR3nt: TGTGCCAGCAGCCCCATAGGAACAGGTTCCGAAGCTTTCTTT
j_gene: TRBJ1-2; v_gene: TRBV9; abundance: -; d_gene: -; CDR3aa: CASSPNNYGYTF; CDR3nt: TGTGCCAGCAGCCCCAATAACTATGGCTACACCTTC
j_gene: TRBJ1-1; v_gene: TRBV6-4; abundance: -; d_gene: -; CDR3aa: CASSEETLTEAFF; CDR3nt: TGTGCCAGCAGTGAAGAAACTCTCACTGAAGCTTTCTTT
j_gene: TRBJ1-2; v_gene: TRBV7-3; abundance: few; d_gene: TRBD1; CDR3aa: CASREAGGHGYTF; CDR3nt: TGTGCCAGCCGAGAGGCAGGGGGACATGGCTACACCTTC
j_gene: TRBJ2-7; v_gene: TRBV28; abundance: -; d_gene: TRBD2; CDR3aa: CASSFRGSGGYEQYF; CDR3nt: TGTGCCAGCAGTTTCCGAGGTAGCGGGGGGTACGAGCAGTACTTC
j_gene: TRBJ1-5; v_gene: TRBV28; abundance: -; d_gene: -; CDR3aa: CASSSFSNQPQHF; CDR3nt: TGTGCCAGCAGTTCTTTTAGCAATCAGCCCCAGCATTTT
j_gene: TRBJ2-2; v_gene: TRBV11-3; abundance: -; d_gene: TRBD2; CDR3aa: CASSFSGGRGTGELFF; CDR3nt: TGTGCCAGCAGCTTCTCTGGCGGGAGGGGCACCGGGGAGCTGTTTTTT
j_gene: TRBJ2-7; v_gene: TRBV20-1; abundance: -; d_gene: -; CDR3aa: CSASTGWEQYF; CDR3nt: TGCAGTGCTAGCACAGGGTGGGAGCAGTACTTC
j_gene: TRBJ1-4; v_gene: TRBV5-1; abundance: -; d_gene: TRBD1; CDR3aa: CASSPRDSASPTNEKLFF; CDR3nt: TGCGCCAGCAGCCCCCGGGACAGCGCTTCTCCTACTAATGAAAAACTGTTTTTT
j_gene: TRBJ1-2; v_gene: TRBV7-9; abundance: -; d_gene: TRBD1; CDR3aa: CSSSPRTGGYAF; CDR3nt: TGTTCCAGCAGCCCGAGGACAGGGGGGTACGCCTTC
j_gene: TRBJ2-1; v_gene: TRBV5-1; abundance: -; d_gene: TRBD2; CDR3aa: CASSLGMVAGEGRQFF; CDR3nt: TGCGCCAGCAGCCTCGGGATGGTAGCGGGAGAAGGCCGTCAGTTCTTC
j_gene: TRBJ2-7; v_gene: TRBV29-1; abundance: -; d_gene: TRBD2; CDR3aa: CSVETPGGVGRREQYF; CDR3nt: TGCAGCGTTGAGACCCCGGGAGGGGTAGGACGGCGGGAGCAGTACTTC
j_gene: TRBJ2-7; v_gene: TRBV6-6; abundance: -; d_gene: TRBD2; CDR3aa: CASSYSGTSGYEQYF; CDR3nt: TGTGCCAGCAGTTATTCGGGGACTAGCGGTTACGAGCAGTACTTC
j_gene: TRBJ2-2; v_gene: TRBV28; abundance: few; d_gene: TRBD2; CDR3aa: CASSQGLAENTGELFF; CDR3nt: TGTGCCAGCAGTCAAGGACTAGCAGAAAACACCGGGGAGCTGTTTTTT
j_gene: TRBJ1-2; v_gene: TRBV6-5; abundance: few; d_gene: -; CDR3aa: CASRQTGQLNYGYTF; CDR3nt: TGTGCCAGCAGACAAACCGGACAGCTCAACTATGGCTACACCTTC
j_gene: TRBJ2-2; v_gene: TRBV7-6; abundance: -; d_gene: -; CDR3aa: CASSLVPRPSPGELFF; CDR3nt: TGTGCCAGCAGCTTAGTCCCTAGACCGAGTCCCGGGGAGCTGTTTTTT